This T cell receptor beta chain appears in the sequencing data of a study of control samples from healthy donors and cancer patients (dated by TCRdb to 2018 to 2020). The CDR3 runs 15 residues from the cysteine to the phenylalanine. Left in the record is the CDR3 DNA by itself, 45 bases read in frame from the first base. V is cut by 2 bases and J by 4 bases, and the space between the germline ends is 14 bases. Based on the germline V gene, the CDR1 and CDR2 sequences are SNHLY and FYNNEI. Library preparation was by the immunoSEQ multiplex PCR assay. Imported from immuneACCESS, the table was reduced by TCRdb to in-frame sequences with V and J called. These copies leave out some clones; in studies compared against another copy, an unresolved V gene accounts for under half, and the cause of the remainder is not known. For this sample there are 130,000 or so clones; about 92% appear just once. Together, the top ten hold about 2.2% of the sample.

This clone was detected once. It lacks a known antigen. No clone much larger than this one lies a single base away; base qualities are absent. This chain is built from TRBV2 and TRBJ2-5; possibly the D gene is TRBD1, per 6 matching bases. Source material: blood. This TCR was recovered from a woman aged 45-60 years in good health. CDR3 sequence: CASSEWGPDRETQYF. The nucleotides are TGTGCCAGCAGTGAATGGGGGCCGGACAGAGAGACCCAGTACTTC.